Below, one TCR beta chain is given with its context. This sample includes further DNA sequences coding for the same CDR3. The sample originates from a study of shared clonotypes between healthy human individuals. The protocol was immunoSEQ multiplex PCR, while the TCRdb copy is restricted to in-frame clones and leaves out a portion. The sample has roughly 1.5 million clones, approximately 98% seen once. Germline V gene sequence: CDR1 SEHNR, CDR2 FQNEAQ (reference sequence). V lost 3 bases, J lost 4 bases, and 13 bases lay in between. CDR3 length equals 14 residues. It was into CD45RA+ naive and CD45RA-negative memory subsets that the CD4+ cells were split.

This TCR derives from a man under 40 in good health. J is TRBJ2-7 and V is TRBV7-9, with D perhaps matching TRBD1 or TRBD2 (5 bases each). Sequences were obtained from naive CD4+ T cells sorted from blood. Regarding subset: CD45RA+ positively selected. Here the CDR3 DNA reads TGTGCCAGCAGCTTCCGGGACCGGAGTTACGAGCAGTACTTC. Protein sequence: CASSFRDRSYEQYF.